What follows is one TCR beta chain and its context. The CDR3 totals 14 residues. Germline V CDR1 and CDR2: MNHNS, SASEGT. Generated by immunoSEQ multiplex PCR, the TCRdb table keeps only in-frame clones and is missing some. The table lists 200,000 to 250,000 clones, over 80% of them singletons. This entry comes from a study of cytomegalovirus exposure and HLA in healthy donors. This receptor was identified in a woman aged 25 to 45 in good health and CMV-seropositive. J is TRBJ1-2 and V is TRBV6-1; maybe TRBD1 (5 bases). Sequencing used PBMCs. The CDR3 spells CASLRDFLNYGYTF. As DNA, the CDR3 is TGTGCGTCATTAAGGGACTTTCTTAACTATGGCTACACCTTC.